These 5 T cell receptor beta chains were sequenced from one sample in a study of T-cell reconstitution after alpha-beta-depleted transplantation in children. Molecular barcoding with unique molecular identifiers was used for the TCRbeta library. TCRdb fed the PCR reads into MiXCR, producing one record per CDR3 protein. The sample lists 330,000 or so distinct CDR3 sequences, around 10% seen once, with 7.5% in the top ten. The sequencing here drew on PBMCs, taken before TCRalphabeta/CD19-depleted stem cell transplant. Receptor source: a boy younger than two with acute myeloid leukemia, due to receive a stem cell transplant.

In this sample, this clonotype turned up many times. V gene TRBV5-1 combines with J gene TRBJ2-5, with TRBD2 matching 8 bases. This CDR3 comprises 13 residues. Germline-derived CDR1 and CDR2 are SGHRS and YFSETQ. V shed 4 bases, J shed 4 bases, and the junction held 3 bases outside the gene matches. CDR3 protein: CASSGLARETQYF. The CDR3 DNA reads TGCGCCAGCAGCGGACTAGCACGAGAGACCCAGTACTTC.

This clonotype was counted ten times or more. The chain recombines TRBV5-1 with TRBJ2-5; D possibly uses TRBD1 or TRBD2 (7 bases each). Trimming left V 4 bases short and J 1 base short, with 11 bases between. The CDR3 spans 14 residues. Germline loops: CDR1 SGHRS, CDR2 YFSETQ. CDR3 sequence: CASSAGDSQETQYF. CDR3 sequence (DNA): TGCGCCAGCAGCGCGGGGGACAGCCAAGAGACCCAGTACTTC.

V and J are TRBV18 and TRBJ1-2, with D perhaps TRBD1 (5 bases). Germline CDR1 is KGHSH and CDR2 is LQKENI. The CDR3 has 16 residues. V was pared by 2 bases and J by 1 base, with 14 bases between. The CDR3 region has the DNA TGTGCCAGCTCACCAAATCTCGGGACGCTTAACTATGGCTACACCTTC. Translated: CASSPNLGTLNYGYTF.

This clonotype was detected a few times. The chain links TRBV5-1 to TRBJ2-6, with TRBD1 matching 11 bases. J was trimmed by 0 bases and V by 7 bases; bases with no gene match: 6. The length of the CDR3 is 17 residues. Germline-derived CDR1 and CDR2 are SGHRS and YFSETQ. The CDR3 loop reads CASSRGTGGSGANVLTF. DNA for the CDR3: TGCGCCAGCTCGCGGGGGACAGGGGGCTCTGGGGCCAACGTCCTGACTTTC.

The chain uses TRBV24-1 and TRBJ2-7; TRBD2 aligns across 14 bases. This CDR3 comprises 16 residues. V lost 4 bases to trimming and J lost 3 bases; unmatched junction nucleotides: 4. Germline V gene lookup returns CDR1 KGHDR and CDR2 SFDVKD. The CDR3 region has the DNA TGTGCCACCAGTGACCCGGGACTAGCGGGGGACTACGAGCAGTACTTC. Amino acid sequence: CATSDPGLAGDYEQYF.